One sample yielded the 25 T cell receptor beta chains listed below, sequenced in a study of T cell clonality in common variable immunodeficiency. Generated by immunoSEQ multiplex PCR, the TCRdb table keeps only in-frame clones and is missing some. The sample shows about 52,000 clones, none of them appearing just once. Material for sequencing was peripheral blood mononuclear cells. The source of these receptors is a person aged 18 to 75 in good health.

This clone was detected ten times or more. The read is 3 residues too short to cover the CDR3 end, so that end is filled in from the germline J gene. The V call is TRBV19, the J call TRBJ1-2; D is ambiguous. From germline, CDR1 is LNHDA and CDR2 SQIVND (reference sequence). The CDR3 spans 14 residues. V was cut by 2 bases and J by 6 bases, with 13 bases left in between. CDR3 residues: CASSINSRNNGYTF. The CDR3 DNA, read in part, is TGTGCCAGTAGTATAAACAGCCGGAATAATGGC.

The CDR3 loop reads CASSYGAAVTDTAFF. CDR3 DNA, as far as it was read: TGTGCCAGCAGTTACGGAGCGGCGGTCACAGATACG. The chain uses TRBV6-2 or TRBV6-3 and TRBJ1-1; D is undetermined. The CDR3 goes on 3 residues after the read ends, and that part is filled in from the germline J gene. Germline values: CDR1 MNHEY, CDR2 SVGEGT. This CDR3 spans 15 amino acids.

This clone was picked up many times. The read falls 3 residues short of the CDR3 end, and the missing part is taken from the germline J gene. The chain carries TRBV14 and TRBJ2-1; 9 positions agree with TRBD1. J was trimmed by 3 bases and V by 4 bases; bases with no gene match: 4. This CDR3 has 15 amino acids. Per germline, CDR1 SGHDN and CDR2 FVKESK. This chain's CDR3 is CASSRPGQGYNEQFF. The DNA read from the CDR3 is TGTGCCAGCAGCCGTCCGGGACAGGGCTACAATGAG. Complete variable domain (other parts from reference TRBV14 and TRBJ2-1): EAGVTQFPSHSVIEKGQTVTLRCDPISGHDNLYWYRRVMGKEIKFLLHFVKESKQDESGMPNNRFLAERTGGTYSTLKVQPAELEDSGVYFCASSRPGQGYNEQFFGPGTRLTVL.

This clone came up a few times. The CDR3 is cut off 3 residues early in the read; its end comes from the germline J gene. The chain is built from TRBV19 and TRBJ2-2, with D unclear. Germline V gene lookup returns CDR1 LNHDA and CDR2 SQIVND (reference sequence). This CDR3 region has 17 residues. This chain's CDR3 is CASKATPLSSYNSPLFF. The CDR3 DNA, read in part, is TGTGCCAGTAAAGCCACCCCTTTGAGCTCCTATAATTCACCG.

This clone appeared a few times. The read ends 3 residues before the CDR3 terminus; that terminus is restored from the germline J gene. J is TRBJ2-2 and V is TRBV11-3; the D is unclear. V lost 5 bases and J lost 8, with 18 bases in between. Germline V CDR1 and CDR2: SGHNT, YENEEA. The CDR3 covers 15 residues. CDR3 bases read: TGTGCCAGCAGCATGACTCCGAGTCGTGGTGGGGAG. Translated, it gives CASSMTPSRGGE. The whole CDR3 region reads CASSMTPSRGGELFF. The full variable domain, rest sourced from reference TRBV11-3 and TRBJ2-2, is EAGVVQSPRYKIIEKKQPVAFWCNPISGHNTLYWYLQNLGQGPELLIRYENEEAVDDSQLPKDRFSAERLKGVDSTLKIQPAELGDSAVYLCASSMTPSRGGELFFGEGSRLTVL.

This clone was counted many times. The CDR3 is cut off 3 residues early in the read; its end comes from the germline J gene. This chain joins TRBV5-1 and TRBJ2-5, with D perhaps matching TRBD2 (5 bases). V lost 6 bases and J lost 1, with 7 bases in between. The CDR3 contains 12 residues. CDR1 SGHRS and CDR2 YFSETQ come from the germline V gene. CDR3 bases read: TGCGCCAGCAATCGGGGCCAAGAGACC. This gives the protein CASNRGQET. The CDR3, in full, reads CASNRGQETQYF.

This clone has ten or more counts. The DNA ends 3 residues before the CDR3 does, and the rest of the CDR3 is filled in from the germline J gene. This sequence joins TRBV7-2 and TRBJ1-4; maybe TRBD1 (5 bases). Trimming left V 5 bases short and J 7 bases short, with 14 bases between. Germline CDR1 is SGHTA and CDR2 is FQGNSA. The CDR3 has 14 residues. The CDR3 bases that were read are TGTGCCAGCAGCCAAGGACCGGGGGGTGAAAAA. Translation: CASSQGPGGEK. The complete CDR3 sequence is CASSQGPGGEKLFF.

Remarks on this clone: The CDR3 goes on 3 residues after the read ends, and that part is filled in from the germline J gene. The chain has TRBV7-9 and TRBJ1-1; possible D gene TRBD1, 5 bases. Looked up from germline, CDR1 is SEHNR and CDR2 is FQNEAQ (reference sequence). The CDR3 loop spans 14 amino acids. V was shortened by 5 bases and J by 1 base, with 11 bases between the two germline ends. The part of the CDR3 DNA that was read is TGTGCCAGCAGCCCTCCAACAGGGAACACTGAA. It specifies CASSPPTGNTE. The complete CDR3 reads CASSPPTGNTEAFF.

Ten or more counts support this clone. Read coverage stops 3 residues before the CDR3 terminus; the germline J gene supplies the remainder. V gene TRBV5-1 combines with J gene TRBJ2-5; D gene ambiguous. Germline loops: CDR1 SGHRS, CDR2 YFSETQ. The CDR3 runs to 13 residues. Trimming shortened V by 0 bases and J by 2 bases, and 5 bases separated the two germline ends. The sequenced CDR3 bases are TGCGCCAGCAGCTTGGCCAAACAAGAGACC. This encodes CASSLAKQET. In full, the CDR3 reads CASSLAKQETQYF.

This clone was picked up many times. Coverage ceases 3 residues before the CDR3 finishes, and the germline J gene fills in the end. This rearrangement joins TRBV7-2 to TRBJ2-7; D ambiguous. Trimming pared 3 bases from V and 4 bases from J, leaving 10 bases between. Germline V gives CDR1 SGHTA, CDR2 FQGNSA. The CDR3 covers 13 residues. The CDR3 loop reads CASSLTPSYEQYF. The sequenced CDR3 bases are TGTGCCAGCAGCTTGACACCCTCTTACGAG. The entire variable domain, with the rest obtained from reference TRBV7-2 and TRBJ2-7, is as follows: GAGVSQSPSNKVTEKGKDVELRCDPISGHTALYWYRQSLGQGLEFLIYFQGNSAPDKSGLPSDRFSAERTGGSVSTLTIQRTQQEDSAVYLCASSLTPSYEQYFGPGTRLTVT.

With regard to this clone: The missing CDR3 end, 3 residues past where the read stops, is filled in from the germline J gene. This chain uses TRBV18 with TRBJ1-1, with a tentative D call TRBD1 (6 bases). Germline V gene lookup returns CDR1 KGHSH and CDR2 LQKENI. This CDR3 comprises 16 residues. The V end was cut by 3 bases, the J end by 3 bases, with 17 bases between. The CDR3 here is CASSPDGNQGHTEAFF. The sequenced part of the CDR3 DNA is TGTGCCAGCTCACCGGACGGTAATCAGGGGCACACTGAA.

Ten or more counts support this clone. The CDR3 end falls 3 residues outside the read, so it is completed with the germline J gene. V usage is TRBV20-1 and J usage is TRBJ2-2; possible D gene TRBD2, 8 bases. V was clipped by 7 bases and J by 6 bases, with 21 bases between them. CDR1 and CDR2 from the germline V gene are DFQATT and SNEGSKA (reference sequence). This CDR3 contains 15 residues. The CDR3 loop reads CSVTGGTVSSGELFF. The covered CDR3 bases are TGCAGTGTCACGGGAGGGACAGTTTCCTCCGGGGAG.

This clone was picked up many times. One junction end does not reproduce the germline sequence, and a read error may be involved. The missing CDR3 end, 3 residues past where the read stops, is filled in from the germline J gene. The J gene is TRBJ1-2, the V gene TRBV4-2; the D gene is possibly TRBD1 (5 bases). The CDR3 spans 17 residues. Germline V CDR1 and CDR2: LGHNA, YNFKEQ. The CDR3 is CASSQDHGQGLDYGYTF. CDR3 bases read: TGCGCCAGCAGCCAAGATCACGGCCAGGGTCTTGACTATGGC.

Of note for this clone: A clone one base away is much larger, so this may be a read error. The read ends 3 residues before the CDR3 terminus; that terminus is restored from the germline J gene. This sequence joins TRBV19 and TRBJ2-3, with a possible D match to TRBD1 (6 bases). This CDR3 region has 18 residues. The germline CDR1 and CDR2 sequences are LNHDA and SQIVND (reference sequence). CDR3 amino acids: CASSISPWTDSRNQPQYF. The sequenced part of the CDR3 DNA is TGTGCCAGTAGTATTTCTCCCTGGACAGACTCCCGAAATCAGCCG.

This clone was detected many times. The read stops 3 residues short of the end of the CDR3; the missing end is completed from the germline J gene. V and J are TRBV13 and TRBJ1-2; D not certain. The CDR3 has 14 residues. The ends were cut back, 5 bases at V and 3 bases at J, with 13 bases in the middle. Looked up from germline, CDR1 is PRHDT and CDR2 is FYEKMQ (reference sequence). Incomplete CDR3 DNA: TGTGCCAGCAGCCTCAGAGGGTTCGACTATGGC. This translates into CASSLRGFDYG. From start to end, the CDR3 is CASSLRGFDYGYTF.

This clone came up many times. The read ends 3 residues early relative to the CDR3; the germline J gene fills the gap. The chain uses TRBV19 and TRBJ1-5; TRBD1 agrees at 10 bases. The germline V gene encodes CDR1 LNHDA and CDR2 SQIVND (reference sequence). The CDR3 is 16 residues long. The J segment lost 6 bases and the V segment lost 4 bases, leaving 9 bases of the junction unmatched. Partial CDR3 DNA: TGTGCCAGTAGTACAAACCGGGACAGGGGCGGTCAGCCC. This gives the protein CASSTNRDRGGQP. The full CDR3 sequence reads CASSTNRDRGGQPQHF. Looking up the rest from reference TRBV19 and TRBJ1-5 gives the full variable domain: DGGITQSPKYLFRKEGQNVTLSCEQNLNHDAMYWYRQDPGQGLRLIYYSQIVNDFQKGDIAEGYSVSREKKESFPLTVTSAQKNPTAFYLCASSTNRDRGGQPQHFGDGTRLSIL.

This clone was picked up many times. Read data end 3 residues before the CDR3 end; the end is taken from the germline J gene. V gene TRBV5-1 combines with J gene TRBJ2-1; 9 bases are a match to TRBD1. Germline values: CDR1 SGHRS, CDR2 YFSETQ. The CDR3 has 14 amino acids. The V segment lost 9 bases and the J segment 1 base; nucleotides outside the gene matches: 5. This CDR3 is CATRTGESYNEQFF. Partial CDR3 DNA: TGCGCCACCCGGACAGGGGAGTCCTACAATGAG.

This clone came up many times. The read stops 3 residues short of the end of the CDR3; the missing end is completed from the germline J gene. The chain couples TRBV6-2 or TRBV6-3 to TRBJ2-5; 7 bases agree with TRBD2. Germline V lookup: CDR1 MNHEY, CDR2 SVGEGT. The CDR3 is 14 amino acids. V lost 6 bases, J lost 4 bases, and 8 bases stayed unmatched. The covered CDR3 bases are TGTGCCAGCAGAGCTCCGGGGGGTGCAGAGACC. Its translation is CASRAPGGAET. The full CDR3 reads CASRAPGGAETQYF.

This clone has a count of ten or more. The read ends 3 residues before the CDR3 terminus; that terminus is restored from the germline J gene. The chain has TRBV6-4 and TRBJ2-3, with D tentatively TRBD1 (6 bases). Germline CDR1 MRHNA, CDR2 SNTAGT. The CDR3 spans 12 residues. Trimming left V 3 bases short and J 7 bases short, with 8 bases between. The DNA read from the CDR3 is TGTGCCAGCAGTGAAACAGGGAATACG. It codes for CASSETGNT. The CDR3 reads in full as CASSETGNTQYF.

This clone was seen many times. Germline is not matched at one junction end, which may reflect a read error. The read terminates 3 residues before the CDR3 end, so the remaining end is supplied by the germline J gene. This chain uses TRBV7-7 with TRBJ2-3; 8 bases line up with TRBD1. Germline CDR1 reads SSHAT; CDR2 reads FNYEAQ (reference sequence). The CDR3 consists of 16 residues. The sequenced CDR3 bases are TGTGCTAGCAGCAAAGGACAGGGCCGGAGCACAGATACG. Translated, it gives CASSKGQGRSTDT. The whole CDR3 sequence reads CASSKGQGRSTDTQYF. Full variable domain (rest looked up from reference TRBV7-7 and TRBJ2-3): GAGVSQSPRYKVTKRGQDVTLRCDPISSHATLYWYQQALGQGPEFLTYFNYEAQPDKSGLPSDRFSAERPEGSISTLTIQRTEQRDSAMYRCASSKGQGRSTDTQYFGPGTRLTVL.

This clone occurred many times. The CDR3 end is not reached by the read, which stops 3 residues before it; the germline J gene fills it in. The rearrangement links TRBV19 to TRBJ1-2, with D possibly being TRBD1 (5 bases). The V and J ends lost 6 bases and 0 bases respectively, with 14 bases between them. Germline values: CDR1 LNHDA, CDR2 SQIVND (reference sequence). The CDR3 contains 15 residues. Partial CDR3 DNA: TGTGCCAGTAGACGTACAGGACTAGCTAACTATGGC. It yields the protein CASRRTGLANYG. The whole CDR3 region reads CASRRTGLANYGYTF.

Many counts were recorded for this clone. The CDR3 goes on 3 residues after the read ends, and that part is filled in from the germline J gene. This chain links TRBV14 with TRBJ1-5; D unclear. This CDR3 comprises 14 residues. V lost 3 bases and J lost 5, with 11 bases in between. In germline, CDR1 is SGHDN, CDR2 FVKESK. This chain's CDR3 is CASSQAGPYQPQHF. Partial CDR3 DNA: TGTGCCAGCAGCCAGGCGGGTCCCTATCAGCCC.

In this sample, this clone turned up many times. The read ends 3 residues early relative to the CDR3; the germline J gene fills the gap. This sequence joins TRBV9 and TRBJ2-7; D tentatively reads TRBD1 or TRBD2 (5 bases each). The CDR3 sequence is 15 residues long. V shed 4 bases and J shed 5 bases, with 19 bases lying between them. Germline V gene lookup returns CDR1 SGDLS and CDR2 YYNGEE. The CDR3 protein is CASSLAPGLQDEQYF. The CDR3 bases that were read are TGTGCCAGCAGCCTAGCCCCAGGGCTCCAGGACGAG.

In this sample, this clone turned up many times. From the germline J gene comes the end of the CDR3, since the read stops 3 residues before it. This rearrangement joins TRBV18 to TRBJ1-4; 7 nucleotides align to TRBD1. The length of the CDR3 is 15 residues. CDR1 and CDR2 (germline): KGHSH, LQKENI. V dropped 5 bases and J dropped 5; count of bases not matched to a gene: 8. CDR3 sequence: CASSADRAKNEKLFF. CDR3 bases read: TGTGCCAGCTCAGCCGACAGGGCCAAAAATGAAAAA. Looking up the rest from reference TRBV18 and TRBJ1-4 gives the full variable domain: NAGVMQNPRHLVRRRGQEARLRCSPMKGHSHVYWYRQLPEEGLKFMVYLQKENIIDESGMPKERFSAEFPKEGPSILRIQQVVRGDSAAYFCASSADRAKNEKLFFGSGTQLSVL.

This clone was detected only a few times. This could be a read error, since a much larger clone is one nucleotide away. The CDR3 DNA, read in part, is TGTGCCAGCAGCTTCTCGCCAGGCACAAATCAGCCG. Translated, it gives CASSFSPGTNQP. The full CDR3 protein is CASSFSPGTNQPQYF. This chain links TRBV7-6 with TRBJ2-3; D remains unclear. The CDR3 is cut off 3 residues early in the read; its end comes from the germline J gene. The CDR3 is 15 residues long. In germline, CDR1 is SGHVS, CDR2 FNYEAQ.